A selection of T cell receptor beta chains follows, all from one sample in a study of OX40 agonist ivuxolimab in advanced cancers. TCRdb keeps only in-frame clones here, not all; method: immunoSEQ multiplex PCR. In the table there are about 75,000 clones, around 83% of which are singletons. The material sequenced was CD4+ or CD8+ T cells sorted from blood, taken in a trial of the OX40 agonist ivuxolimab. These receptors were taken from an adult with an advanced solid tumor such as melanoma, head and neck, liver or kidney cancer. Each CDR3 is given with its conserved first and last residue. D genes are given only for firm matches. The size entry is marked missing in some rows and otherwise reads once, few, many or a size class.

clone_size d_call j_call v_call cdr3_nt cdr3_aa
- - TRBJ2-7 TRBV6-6 TGTGCCAGCAGTTACGACCAAAACTACGAGCAGTACTTC CASSYDQNYEQYF
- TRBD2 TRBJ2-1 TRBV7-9 TGTGCCAGCAGCTTAGTACTAGCGAGCTCCTACAATGAGCAGTTCTTC CASSLVLASSYNEQFF
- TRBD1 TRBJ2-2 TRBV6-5 TGTGCCAGCAGTTCTGGGACAGACACCGGGGAGCTGTTTTTT CASSSGTDTGELFF
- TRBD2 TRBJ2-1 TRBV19 TGTGCCAGTACCAAACTAGCGGGACTCAATGAGCAGTTCTTC CASTKLAGLNEQFF
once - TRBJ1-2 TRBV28 TGTGCCAGCAGTTTCTCGGGTTATAACTATGGCTACACCTTC CASSFSGYNYGYTF
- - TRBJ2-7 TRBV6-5 TGTGCCAGCAGTTACGGGACAAACTACGAGCAGTACTTC CASSYGTNYEQYF
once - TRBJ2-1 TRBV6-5 TGTGCCAGCAGTAACACGTTTAAGCAGTTCTTC CASSNTFKQFF
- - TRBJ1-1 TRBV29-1 TGCAGCGTTGACGGGAGGTTGAACACTGAAGCTTTCTTT CSVDGRLNTEAFF
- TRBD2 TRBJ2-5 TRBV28 TGTGCCAGCAGTTTAAGGGCTAGCGGGAGTCTGGAGACCCAGTACTTC CASSLRASGSLETQYF
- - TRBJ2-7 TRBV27 TGTGCCGGCAGAACAAGGGGGGTCGGGGAGCAGTACTTC CAGRTRGVGEQYF
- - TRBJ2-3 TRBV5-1 TGCGCCAGCAGCTTAAGGACCTCCCAAGGGAGCACAGATACGCAGTATTTT CASSLRTSQGSTDTQYF
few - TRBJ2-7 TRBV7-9 TGTGCCAGCAGCTCGCTCCGGAATCCTCCCACCTACGAGCAGTACTTC CASSSLRNPPTYEQYF
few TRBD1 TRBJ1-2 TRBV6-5 TGTGCCAGCAGCCGGGACAGGATTTATGGCTACACCTTC CASSRDRIYGYTF
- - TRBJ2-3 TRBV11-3 TGTGCCAGCAGCCTCCGGGCCACGGATACGCAGTATTTT CASSLRATDTQYF
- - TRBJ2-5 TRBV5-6 TGTGCCAGCACCCTACGGGGACGAGAGACCCAGTACTTC CASTLRGRETQYF
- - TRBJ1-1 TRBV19 TGTGCCAGTACCGGGACCACTTTGAACACTGAAGCTTTCTTT CASTGTTLNTEAFF
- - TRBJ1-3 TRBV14 TGTGCCAGCAGCCAAGATAGGGCTGGAAACACCATATATTTT CASSQDRAGNTIYF
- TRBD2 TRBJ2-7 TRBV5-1 TGCGCCAGCAGCTTGGCAACTAGCGGCTACGAGCAGTACTTC CASSLATSGYEQYF
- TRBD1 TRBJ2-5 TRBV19 TGTGCCAGTAGTATGGACAGGGCCCAAGAGACCCAGTACTTC CASSMDRAQETQYF
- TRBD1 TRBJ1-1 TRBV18 TGTGCCAGCTCCTTATCTTATCCGGGACAGGGAGGGGAAGCTTTCTTT CASSLSYPGQGGEAFF
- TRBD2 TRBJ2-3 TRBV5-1 TGCGCCAGCAGCTTAGGTACTAGCGGGAGAGATACGCAGTATTTT CASSLGTSGRDTQYF
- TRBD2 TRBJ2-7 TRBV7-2 TGTGCCAGCAGCTTAACTAGCGGGACAGACGAGCAGTACTTC CASSLTSGTDEQYF
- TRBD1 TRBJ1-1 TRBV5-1 TGCGCCAGCAGCTTGCTGGGACAGCGGGGGTGGAACACTGAAGCTTTCTTT CASSLLGQRGWNTEAFF
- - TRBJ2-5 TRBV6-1 TGTGCCAGCAGTCGGGGATCCCAAGAGACCCAGTACTTC CASSRGSQETQYF
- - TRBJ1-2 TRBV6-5 TGTGCCAGCAGTTACATGGGTTCATCCGGCTACACCTTC CASSYMGSSGYTF
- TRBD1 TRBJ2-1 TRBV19 TGTGCCAGTAACGTACAGGGGGTGGGGAATGAGCAGTTCTTC CASNVQGVGNEQFF
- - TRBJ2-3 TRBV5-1 TGCGCCAGCAGCTTGGGACAGGTCTTTAGCACAGATACGCAGTATTTT CASSLGQVFSTDTQYF
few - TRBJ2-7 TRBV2 TGTGCCAGCAGCACAGGGTACGAGCAGTACTTC CASSTGYEQYF
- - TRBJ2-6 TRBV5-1 TGCGCCAGCAGCTTGGTCAGCTCTGGGGCCAACGTCCTGACTTTC CASSLVSSGANVLTF
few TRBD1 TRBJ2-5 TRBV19 TGTGCCAGTAGTACCCGGACAGGTGTAGAGACCCAGTACTTC CASSTRTGVETQYF
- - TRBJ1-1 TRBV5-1 TGCGCCAGCAGCTACCGACAGGTGAACACTGAAGCTTTCTTT CASSYRQVNTEAFF
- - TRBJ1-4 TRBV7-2 TGTGCCAGCAGCTTAGTACACCTTGCAACTAATGAAAAACTGTTTTTT CASSLVHLATNEKLFF
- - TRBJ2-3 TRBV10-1 TGCGCCAGCAGTGAGTCGACGGCTGTGGGGGAAGATACGCAGTATTTT CASSESTAVGEDTQYF
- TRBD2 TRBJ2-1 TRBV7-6 TGTGCCAGCAGTTCCAGCGGGAGGCTTTACAATGAGCAGTTCTTC CASSSSGRLYNEQFF
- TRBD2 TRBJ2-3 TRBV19 TGTGCCAGTAGTTGGGGGAGGGCAGATACGCAGTATTTT CASSWGRADTQYF
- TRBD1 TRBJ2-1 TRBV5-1 TGCGCCACCGGTCGGACAGGGGCCCTCTACAATGAGCAGTTCTTC CATGRTGALYNEQFF
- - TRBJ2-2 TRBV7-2 TGTGCCAGCAGCTTAGGAGTACAACCCGGGGAGCTGTTTTTT CASSLGVQPGELFF
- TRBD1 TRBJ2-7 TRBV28 TGTGCCAGCAGCACAGGGGGCTACGAGCAGTACTTC CASSTGGYEQYF
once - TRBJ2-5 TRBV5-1 TGCGCCAGCAGCTTCGCGCGGGAGACCCAGTACTTC CASSFARETQYF
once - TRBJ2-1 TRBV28 TGTGCCAGCAGTTTCCATGAGCAGTTCTTC CASSFHEQFF
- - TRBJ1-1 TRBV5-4 TGTGCCAGCAGCTTGGTTGGGCGGCATACTGAAGCTTTCTTT CASSLVGRHTEAFF
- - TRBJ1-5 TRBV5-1 TGCGCCAGCAGCCTAAAGCCCCTGACAGAACGCAATCAGCCCCAGCATTTT CASSLKPLTERNQPQHF
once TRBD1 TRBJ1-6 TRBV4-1 TGCGCCAGCAGCCAAGGTCTCCCGGGACAGTTCTATAATTCACCCCTCCACTTT CASSQGLPGQFYNSPLHF
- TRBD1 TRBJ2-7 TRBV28 TGTGCCAGCAGTTTCGCTCCCGGGCAGGGGGCGCGGTCCTCCTACGAGCAGTACTTC CASSFAPGQGARSSYEQYF
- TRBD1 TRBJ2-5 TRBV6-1 TGTGCCAGCAACCGACAGGGGATGGTAGAGACCCAGTACTTC CASNRQGMVETQYF
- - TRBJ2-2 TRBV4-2 TGTGCCAGCAGCCAAGTAATCGGGAACGCCGGGGAGCTGTTTTTT CASSQVIGNAGELFF
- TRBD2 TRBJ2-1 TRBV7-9 TGTGCCAGCAGCTCTAGCGGGAGGGGCTATCGGGAGCAGTTCTTC CASSSSGRGYREQFF
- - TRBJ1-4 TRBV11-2 TGTGCCAGCAGCTTAGTCCGGGGGGGGATTGAAAAACTGTTTTTT CASSLVRGGIEKLFF
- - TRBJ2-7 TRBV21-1 TGTGCCAGCAGCAAACTTCCGCAGTACTTC CASSKLPQYF
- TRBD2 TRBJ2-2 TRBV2 TGTGCCAGCAGTGATGTACTAGCGGGGAACACCGGGGAGCTGTTTTTT CASSDVLAGNTGELFF
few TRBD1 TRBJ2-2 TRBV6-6 TGTGCCAGCAGACCCACAGGGGGCATCGGGGAGCTGTTTTTT CASRPTGGIGELFF
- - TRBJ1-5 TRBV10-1 TGCGCCAGCAGTGACCCGGGCGAGCCCCAGCATTTT CASSDPGEPQHF
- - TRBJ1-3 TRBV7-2 TGTGCCAGCAGCTTATTTCAGGGAACAGGAAACACCATATATTTT CASSLFQGTGNTIYF
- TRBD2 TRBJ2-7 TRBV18 TGTGCCAGCTCACCCCGCGTAACTAGCGGATTATACGAGCAGTACTTC CASSPRVTSGLYEQYF
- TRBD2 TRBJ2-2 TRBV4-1 TGCGCCAGCAGCCGCACGGGGGGAAGAACCGGGGAGCTGTTTTTT CASSRTGGRTGELFF
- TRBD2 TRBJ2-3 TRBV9 TGTGCCAGCACTATAAGGGCGGGAGGAGATACGCAGTATTTT CASTIRAGGDTQYF
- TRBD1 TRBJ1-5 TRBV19 TGTGCCAGTAGCCACCTTCAGGGGGCGAGCAATCAGCCCCAGCATTTT CASSHLQGASNQPQHF